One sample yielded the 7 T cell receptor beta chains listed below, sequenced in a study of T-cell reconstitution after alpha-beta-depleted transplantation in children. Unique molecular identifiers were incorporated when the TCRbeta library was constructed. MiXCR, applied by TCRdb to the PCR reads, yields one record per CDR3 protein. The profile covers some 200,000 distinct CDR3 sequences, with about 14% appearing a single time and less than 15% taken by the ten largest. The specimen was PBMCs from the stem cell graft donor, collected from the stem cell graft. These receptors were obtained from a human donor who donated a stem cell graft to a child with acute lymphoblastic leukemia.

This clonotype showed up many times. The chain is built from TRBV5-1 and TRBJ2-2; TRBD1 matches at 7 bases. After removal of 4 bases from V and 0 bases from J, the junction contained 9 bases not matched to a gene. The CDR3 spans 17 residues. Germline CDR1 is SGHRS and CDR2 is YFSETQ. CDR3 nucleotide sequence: TGCGCCAGCAGCCCTATACCAGGGGGTTCGAACACCGGGGAGCTGTTTTTT. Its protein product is CASSPIPGGSNTGELFF.

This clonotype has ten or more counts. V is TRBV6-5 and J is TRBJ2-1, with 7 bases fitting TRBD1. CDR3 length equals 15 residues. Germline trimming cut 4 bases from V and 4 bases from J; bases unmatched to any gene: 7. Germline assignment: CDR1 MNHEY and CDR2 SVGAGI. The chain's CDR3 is CASSSRDREYNEQFF. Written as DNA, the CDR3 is TGTGCCAGCAGTTCTCGGGACAGAGAATACAATGAGCAGTTCTTC.

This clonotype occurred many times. CDR3 sequence (DNA): TGCGCCAGCAGCTTGGCCGGACGGAGCACTGAAGCTTTCTTT. It encodes CASSLAGRSTEAFF. V gene TRBV5-1 combines with J gene TRBJ1-1; D is unresolved. Germline CDR1 and CDR2: SGHRS and YFSETQ. The CDR3 runs to 14 residues. The germline V and J ends were trimmed by 0 bases and 4 bases, with 10 bases remaining between them.

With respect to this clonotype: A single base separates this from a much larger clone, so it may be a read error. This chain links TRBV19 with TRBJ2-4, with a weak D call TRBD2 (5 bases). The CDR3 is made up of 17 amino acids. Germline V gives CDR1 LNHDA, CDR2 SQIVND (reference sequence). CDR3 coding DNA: TGTGCCAGTAGTATCTCCTTAGGGCCGCTAGCCAAAACCATTCAGTACTTC. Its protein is CASSISLGPLAKTIQYF.

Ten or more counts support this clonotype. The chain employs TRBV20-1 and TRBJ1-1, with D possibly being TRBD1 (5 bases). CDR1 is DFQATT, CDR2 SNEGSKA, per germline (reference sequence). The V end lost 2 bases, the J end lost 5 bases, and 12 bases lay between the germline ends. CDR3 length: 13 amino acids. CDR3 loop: CSARLTQGTEAFF. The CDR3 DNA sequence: TGCAGTGCTAGATTGACCCAGGGAACTGAAGCTTTCTTT.

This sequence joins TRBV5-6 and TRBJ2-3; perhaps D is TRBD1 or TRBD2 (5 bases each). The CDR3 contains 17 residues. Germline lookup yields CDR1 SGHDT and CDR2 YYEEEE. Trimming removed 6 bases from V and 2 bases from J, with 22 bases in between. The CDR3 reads CASTHFVGTSHTDTQYF. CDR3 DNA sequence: TGTGCCAGCACCCACTTCGTCGGGACGAGTCACACAGATACGCAGTATTTT.

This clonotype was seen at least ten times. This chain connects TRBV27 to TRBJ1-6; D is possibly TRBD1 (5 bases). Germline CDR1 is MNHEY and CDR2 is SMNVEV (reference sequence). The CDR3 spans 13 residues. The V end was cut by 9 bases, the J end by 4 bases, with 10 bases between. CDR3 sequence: CARGGVYNSPLHF. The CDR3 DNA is TGTGCCAGGGGAGGGGTTTATAATTCACCCCTCCACTTT.